One and the same sample provided the 15 T cell receptor beta chains below, sequenced in a study of T cell responses to AZD1222 COVID-19 vaccine. The protocol was immunoSEQ multiplex PCR, while the TCRdb copy is restricted to in-frame clones and leaves out a portion. The sample has over 120,000 clones, more than 90% seen once. The material sequenced was peripheral blood, taken on day 0 of AZD1222 vaccination. Receptor source: an adult in good health.

The chain links TRBV18 to TRBJ2-1, with TRBD2 identical over 11 bases. CDR1 is KGHSH and CDR2 is LQKENI in the germline V gene. The CDR3 runs 16 residues. Unmatched junction bases numbered 2, after V lost 0 bases and J lost 4 bases. CDR3 sequence reads: CASSPPRTSGYNEQFF. The DNA for the CDR3 is TGTGCCAGCTCACCACCGAGGACTAGCGGGTACAATGAGCAGTTCTTC.

This clone was seen only a few times. The CDR3 sequence: CASTPGQGASYEQYF. In DNA form, the CDR3 reads TGTGCCAGCACCCCCGGGCAGGGGGCCTCCTACGAGCAGTACTTC. The V gene is TRBV7-8, the J gene TRBJ2-7, with 8 bases identical to TRBD1. This CDR3 contains 15 residues. Trimming removed 7 bases from V and 0 bases from J; junction bases left unmatched: 8. Germline-derived CDR1 and CDR2 are SGHVS and FQNEAQ.

The rearrangement links TRBV5-4 to TRBJ2-5; D is unclear. Looked up from germline, CDR1 is SGHNT and CDR2 is YYREEE (reference sequence). The CDR3 consists of 16 residues. Trimming took off 2 bases at V and 1 base at J, with 15 bases between the two ends. The chain's CDR3 is CASSFPPAGPQETQYF. DNA for the CDR3: TGTGCCAGCAGCTTCCCCCCCGCCGGCCCCCAAGAGACCCAGTACTTC.

The CDR3 is CASSAGTGSTDTQYF. The CDR3 DNA reads TGTGCCAGCAGCGCCGGGACAGGGAGCACAGATACGCAGTATTTT. V usage is TRBV9 and J usage is TRBJ2-3, with 9 bases that match TRBD1. V was pared by 3 bases and J by 0 bases, with 2 bases of the junction left unmatched. The CDR3 is 15 residues long. Per germline, CDR1 SGDLS and CDR2 YYNGEE.

The gene calls are TRBV9 and TRBJ2-5; 7 positions agree with TRBD2. Unmatched junction bases numbered 6, after V lost 3 bases and J lost 4 bases. There are 14 residues in the CDR3. CDR1 SGDLS and CDR2 YYNGEE come from the germline V gene. The CDR3 DNA is TGTGCCAGCAGCGAGGGACTAACCCGAGAGACCCAGTACTTC. Residues: CASSEGLTRETQYF.

The chain is built from TRBV3-1 (or the pseudogene TRBV3-2) and TRBJ2-2; the D gene is possibly TRBD2 (6 bases). There are 16 residues in the CDR3. Between the trimmed V and J ends, which lost 1 base and 6 bases, there was a span of 15 bases. In germline, CDR1 is LGHDT, CDR2 YNNKEL (reference sequence). CDR3 sequence (DNA): TGTGCCAGCAGCCAAGGTTTCCCGGGAGATTCCGGGGAGCTGTTTTTT. Translation: CASSQGFPGDSGELFF.

The chain couples TRBV4-2 to TRBJ2-7; 11 nucleotides match TRBD2. V lost 5 bases, J lost 3 bases, and 3 bases stayed unmatched. Germline V lookup: CDR1 LGHNA, CDR2 YNFKEQ. The CDR3 runs 14 residues. This CDR3 reads CASSVLAGDYEQYF. The CDR3 DNA is TGTGCCAGCAGCGTACTAGCGGGAGACTACGAGCAGTACTTC.

The chain uses TRBV16 and TRBJ2-5, with D uncertain. Germline V CDR1 and CDR2: KGHSY, FQNENV. CDR3 length: 13 residues. V was clipped by 0 bases and J by 1 base, with 3 bases between them. The CDR3 coding sequence is TGTGCCAGCAGCCAATCCGGCCAAGAGACCCAGTACTTC. Amino acids: CASSQSGQETQYF. The whole variable domain, filled in from reference TRBV16 and TRBJ2-5, reads GEEVAQTPKHLVRGEGQKAKLYCAPIKGHSYVFWYQQVLKNEFKFLISFQNENVFDETGMPKERFSAKCLPNSPCSLEIQATKLEDSAVYFCASSQSGQETQYFGPGTRLLVL.

The V call is TRBV19, the J call TRBJ2-6; no clear D gene. Germline values: CDR1 LNHDA, CDR2 SQIVND (reference sequence). The CDR3 has 13 residues. Trimming pared 8 bases from V and 2 bases from J, leaving 7 bases between. The CDR3 loop reads CASGVPGANVLTF. The CDR3 nucleotides are TGTGCCAGTGGTGTACCTGGGGCCAACGTCCTGACTTTC.

This chain uses TRBV9 with TRBJ2-2, with a possible D match to TRBD2 (5 bases). Germline CDR1 is SGDLS and CDR2 is YYNGEE. The CDR3 runs to 12 residues. The germline V and J ends were trimmed by 4 bases and 6 bases, with 7 bases remaining between them. In nucleotides, the CDR3 is TGTGCCAGCAGCAGCGGAGCCGGGGAGCTGTTTTTT. It specifies CASSSGAGELFF.

CDR3 nucleotides: TGTGCCAGCAGTTTTAGGGGACTAGCATCGCTCGCGAACACCGGGGAGCTGTTTTTT. It is translated as CASSFRGLASLANTGELFF. V is TRBV28 and J is TRBJ2-2, with TRBD2 matching over 9 bases. Germline-derived CDR1 and CDR2 are MDHEN and SYDVKM. CDR3 length equals 19 residues. V gave up 3 bases and J gave up 0 bases; unmatched junction bases: 11.

The rearrangement joins TRBV28 to TRBJ2-6; D may be TRBD2 (6 bases). This CDR3 region has 15 residues. V shed 7 bases and J shed 4 bases, with 14 bases lying between them. Germline V gene data show CDR1 as MDHEN and CDR2 as SYDVKM. CDR3 in DNA: TGTGCCAGCAATACGGGAGTGATCGGGGCCAACGTCCTGACTTTC. Its translation is CASNTGVIGANVLTF.

The chain carries TRBV11-3 and TRBJ2-3; possibly TRBD2 for D (7 bases). This CDR3 spans 17 amino acids. From germline, CDR1 is SGHNT and CDR2 YENEEA. The V gene lost 1 base and the J gene lost 5 bases, with 19 bases spanning the gap. The DNA of the CDR3 is TGTGCCAGCAGCTTAGGACTTTTGGGGGGGCGCGGAGATACGCAGTATTTT. This translates into CASSLGLLGGRGDTQYF. Full variable domain (remainder filled in from reference TRBV11-3 and TRBJ2-3): EAGVVQSPRYKIIEKKQPVAFWCNPISGHNTLYWYLQNLGQGPELLIRYENEEAVDDSQLPKDRFSAERLKGVDSTLKIQPAELGDSAVYLCASSLGLLGGRGDTQYFGPGTRLTVL.

The genes are TRBV5-5 and TRBJ2-1; 7 positions agree with TRBD2. V was pared by 0 bases and J by 5 bases, with 5 bases of the junction left unmatched. Germline CDR1 reads SGHKS; CDR2 reads YYEKEE (reference sequence). The CDR3 consists of 15 residues. The chain's CDR3 is CASSLGGLPHNEQFF. The CDR3 nucleotides read TGTGCCAGCAGCTTGGGGGGACTACCCCACAATGAGCAGTTCTTC.

This rearrangement joins TRBV27 to TRBJ1-2; D not resolved. This CDR3 has 15 amino acids. Germline lookup yields CDR1 MNHEY and CDR2 SMNVEV (reference sequence). Trimming left V 2 bases short and J 0 bases short, with 10 bases between. The CDR3 protein is CASSLLGDANYGYTF. The CDR3 region has the DNA TGTGCCAGCAGTTTACTTGGGGATGCTAACTATGGCTACACCTTC.